These 20 T cell receptor beta chains were all obtained from the same sample, sequenced in a study of blood T cell repertoires in COVID-19. Profiled with immunoSEQ multiplex PCR; TCRdb holds only in-frame clones, not every one. The repertoire consists of some 240,000 clones, with more than 70% occurring once and the leading ten covering roughly 12%. The sequenced sample consisted of peripheral blood. These receptors all stem from a human donor in a cohort sampled during active COVID-19.

The chain joins TRBV5-1 to TRBJ2-6; D remains unclear. Trimming took off 6 bases at V and 0 bases at J, with 13 bases between the two ends. The CDR3 has 16 residues. From germline, CDR1 is SGHRS and CDR2 YFSETQ. In DNA, the CDR3 is TGCGCCAGCATCGCGGTGGGTAGCTCTGGGGCCAACGTCCTGACTTTC. As protein: CASIAVGSSGANVLTF. Combining the CDR3 with reference TRBV5-1 and TRBJ2-6 gives the whole variable domain KAGVTQTPRYLIKTRGQQVTLSCSPISGHRSVSWYQQTPGQGLQFLFEYFSETQRNKGNFPGRFSGRQFSNSRSEMNVSTLELGDSALYLCASIAVGSSGANVLTFGAGSRLTVL.

This clone was counted only a few times. This chain joins TRBV7-3 and TRBJ1-1, with D possibly being TRBD1 (5 bases). The CDR3 is 15 amino acids. The germline V gene has CDR1 SGHTA and CDR2 FQGTGA. Between the trimmed V and J ends, which lost 1 base and 2 bases, there was a span of 11 bases. This chain's CDR3 is CASSLMVGGNTEAFF. The CDR3 nucleotides read TGTGCCAGCAGCTTAATGGTGGGGGGAAACACTGAAGCTTTCTTT. The full variable domain, with the rest looked up from reference TRBV7-3 and TRBJ1-1, is GAGVSQTPSNKVTEKGKYVELRCDPISGHTALYWYRQSLGQGPEFLIYFQGTGAADDSGLPNDRFFAVRPEGSVSTLKIQRTERGDSAVYLCASSLMVGGNTEAFFGQGTRLTVV.

The chain recombines TRBV7-9 with TRBJ1-1; D gene unclear. Per the germline V gene, CDR1 is SEHNR and CDR2 is FQNEAQ (reference sequence). The length of the CDR3 is 13 residues. The V gene lost 1 base and the J gene lost 5 bases, with 8 bases spanning the gap. In DNA form, the CDR3 reads TGTGCCAGCAGCTTAGGCAGGAGGACTGAAGCTTTCTTT. Translating it yields CASSLGRRTEAFF.

This clone showed up just a few times. The genes are TRBV18 and TRBJ1-4; tentative D call: TRBD1 (6 bases). This CDR3 is 17 amino acids long. In germline, CDR1 is KGHSH, CDR2 LQKENI. Trimming pared 3 bases from V and 4 bases from J, leaving 18 bases between. Here the CDR3 reads CASSPRTATLLNEKLFF. CDR3 in DNA: TGTGCCAGCTCACCGCGGACAGCGACTTTACTTAATGAAAAACTGTTTTTT.

J is TRBJ1-5 and V is TRBV27; D gene uncertain. V was pared by 5 bases and J by 3 bases, with 14 bases between. The CDR3 runs 15 residues. Germline V lookup: CDR1 MNHEY, CDR2 SMNVEV (reference sequence). The CDR3 region is CASSPRHLPNQPQHF. Here the CDR3 DNA reads TGTGCCAGCAGTCCGCGACACCTTCCCAATCAGCCCCAGCATTTT.

This chain joins TRBV19 and TRBJ2-1; D not certain. Trimming shortened V by 5 bases and J by 7 bases, and 15 bases separated the two germline ends. The CDR3 totals 14 residues. CDR1 LNHDA and CDR2 SQIVND come from the germline V gene (reference sequence). DNA for the CDR3: TGTGCCAGTAGTGCCCCGCCCGAGCAAAATGAGCAGTTCTTC. It is translated as CASSAPPEQNEQFF.

This chain uses TRBV10-3 with TRBJ2-6; D is perhaps TRBD1 (5 bases). In germline, CDR1 is ENHRY, CDR2 SYGVKD. The CDR3 sequence is 15 residues long. Trimming took off 6 bases at V and 0 bases at J, with 9 bases between the two ends. CDR3 residues: CAISRQTSGANVLTF. The CDR3 DNA reads TGTGCCATCAGCCGACAGACCTCTGGGGCCAACGTCCTGACTTTC.

The rearrangement links TRBV19 to TRBJ1-2; 9 positions agree with TRBD1. The V and J ends lost 5 bases and 7 bases, in that order; junction bases with no gene match: 11. The CDR3 sequence is 15 residues long. The germline CDR1 and CDR2 sequences are LNHDA and SQIVND (reference sequence). The CDR3 DNA sequence: TGTGCCAGTAGTGAATACCGGGACAGGGTTTCTGGCTACACCTTC. Encoded protein: CASSEYRDRVSGYTF. The whole variable domain, remainder taken from reference TRBV19 and TRBJ1-2, is DGGITQSPKYLFRKEGQNVTLSCEQNLNHDAMYWYRQDPGQGLRLIYYSQIVNDFQKGDIAEGYSVSREKKESFPLTVTSAQKNPTAFYLCASSEYRDRVSGYTFGSGTRLTVV.

The chain carries TRBV19 and TRBJ2-2; tentatively, D is TRBD1 (5 bases). Per the germline V gene, CDR1 is LNHDA and CDR2 is SQIVND (reference sequence). The CDR3 is made up of 16 amino acids. The V gene lost 8 bases and the J gene lost 1 base, with 17 bases spanning the gap. CDR3 bases: TGTGCCAGTTCTTGGGCCCTGACAGAGAACACCGGGGAGCTGTTTTTT. Translating it yields CASSWALTENTGELFF.

This sequence joins TRBV21-1 and TRBJ1-2. TRBV21-1 is a pseudogene. The CDR3 has 13 amino acids. The CDR3 sequence: CASSKRTNYGYTF. CDR3 bases: TGTGCCAGCAGCAAGAGGACTAACTATGGCTACACCTTC.

The chain combines TRBV3-1 (or the pseudogene TRBV3-2) with TRBJ2-5; maybe TRBD1 (5 bases). V was pared by 4 bases and J by 1 base, with 7 bases between. This CDR3 comprises 13 residues. The V gene's germline CDR1 is LGHDT and CDR2 YNNKEL (reference sequence). CDR3 sequence reads: CASSPDSQETQYF. CDR3 nucleotide sequence: TGTGCCAGCAGCCCTGACAGCCAAGAGACCCAGTACTTC.

This clone was counted only a few times. The chain carries TRBV4-3 and TRBJ1-1; tentatively, D is TRBD1 (6 bases). The CDR3 has 14 residues. The V and J ends lost 6 bases and 1 base respectively, with 12 bases between them. Germline lookup yields CDR1 LGHNA and CDR2 YSLEER. In DNA form, the CDR3 reads TGCGCCAGCAGTCCGGGACACCGGAACACTGAAGCTTTCTTT. This codes for CASSPGHRNTEAFF.

Remarks on this clone: One junction end does not reproduce the germline sequence, and a read error may be involved. This chain connects TRBV6-2 or TRBV6-3 to TRBJ1-1; TRBD1 aligns across 7 bases. The CDR3 totals 15 residues. Per the germline V gene, CDR1 is MNHEY and CDR2 is SVGEGT. CDR3 protein: CASSLLRGLKTEAFF. CDR3 DNA sequence: TGTGCCAGCAGTCTTCTAAGGGGGCTGAAGACTGAAGCTTTCTTT.

The chain combines TRBV28 with TRBJ1-4, with TRBD1 matching over 9 bases. CDR3 length: 15 residues. With V trimmed by 9 bases and J by 4 bases, 9 bases remained unmatched. Germline assignment: CDR1 MDHEN and CDR2 SYDVKM. The CDR3 sequence: CASKVATGGNEKLFF. For the CDR3, the DNA is TGTGCCAGTAAGGTCGCGACAGGGGGTAATGAAAAACTGTTTTTT.

This clone was picked up one time. The chain has TRBV27 and TRBJ2-3; 7 positions match TRBD1. The CDR3 runs to 14 residues. Trimming cost V 4 bases and J 5 bases; bases outside gene matches: 6. Germline CDR1 and CDR2: MNHEY and SMNVEV (reference sequence). In DNA, the CDR3 is TGTGCCAGCAGTTCCCGGACAGGAGGAGATACGCAGTATTTT. Protein: CASSSRTGGDTQYF.

The table lists this clone with many counts. The chain combines TRBV24-1 with TRBJ1-2; possible D gene TRBD1, 6 bases. V was pared by 1 base and J by 7 bases, with 12 bases between. This CDR3 contains 14 residues. Germline V gene sequence: CDR1 KGHDR, CDR2 SFDVKD. This chain's CDR3 is CATSDFRGGGGYTF. The CDR3 DNA follows: TGTGCCACCAGTGATTTTCGAGGGGGTGGTGGCTACACCTTC.

The V and J genes are TRBV7-2 and TRBJ1-5, with D unclear. Germline lookup yields CDR1 SGHTA and CDR2 FQGNSA. The CDR3 runs to 16 residues. V was shortened by 2 bases and J by 5 bases, with 16 bases between the two germline ends. CDR3 in amino acids: CASSLMGRSVDQPQHF. As DNA, the CDR3 is TGTGCCAGCAGCTTAATGGGCCGATCGGTAGATCAGCCCCAGCATTTT.

V gene TRBV3-1 (or the pseudogene TRBV3-2) combines with J gene TRBJ1-3; 7 bases match TRBD1. The V gene's germline CDR1 is LGHDT and CDR2 YNNKEL (reference sequence). V lost 5 bases and J lost 5; bases outside the gene matches: 12. The CDR3 loop spans 16 amino acids. The CDR3 nucleotides are TGTGCCAGCAGCGGATGGGCAGGGGGAACGAGAAACACCATATATTTT. It encodes CASSGWAGGTRNTIYF.

The V and J genes are TRBV5-5 and TRBJ1-5, with D tentatively TRBD1 (6 bases). This CDR3 region has 17 residues. With 3 bases removed from V and 1 base from J, the gap between germline ends came to 17 bases. CDR1 is SGHKS and CDR2 is YYEKEE in the germline V gene (reference sequence). This CDR3 reads CASSSNTGWMSNQPQHF. CDR3 bases: TGTGCCAGCAGCTCCAATACAGGGTGGATGAGCAATCAGCCCCAGCATTTT.

The chain combines TRBV5-1 with TRBJ1-1; a possible D gene is TRBD1 (5 bases). Germline CDR1 SGHRS, CDR2 YFSETQ. With 3 bases removed from V and 4 bases from J, the gap between germline ends came to 13 bases. The CDR3 contains 14 residues. CDR3 sequence: CASSSDSKATEAFF. The CDR3 DNA reads TGCGCCAGCAGCTCTGACAGTAAGGCCACTGAAGCTTTCTTT.